These 7 T cell receptor beta chains were all obtained from the same sample, sequenced in a study of technical replicates of blood from several donors. The data were produced by immunoSEQ multiplex PCR, yet TCRdb's version contains in-frame clones alone and is incomplete. The data contain under 100,000 clones, roughly 95% of them singletons. The sample was T cells isolated from PBMCs. These receptors all stem from a human donor in good health.

V gene TRBV6-1 combines with J gene TRBJ2-7; possible D gene TRBD1, 6 bases. Trimming stripped 8 bases from V and 4 bases from J, with 12 bases between. This CDR3 is 12 amino acids long. The germline V gene encodes CDR1 MNHNS and CDR2 SASEGT. The CDR3 bases are TGTGCCAGCGGTAACAGGGATTACGAGCAGTACTTC. It codes for CASGNRDYEQYF.

Of note for this clone: Other DNA sequences in this sample translate to the same CDR3. The CDR3 DNA reads as TGTGCCAGCTCACCCCCGGGGCAGCCCCAGCATTTT. Its translation is CASSPPGQPQHF. The genes are TRBV18 and TRBJ1-5; D gene ambiguous. Per germline, CDR1 KGHSH and CDR2 LQKENI. V lost 3 bases to trimming and J lost 7 bases, with 7 bases between them. The CDR3 runs 12 residues.

This chain links TRBV6-1 with TRBJ2-7; D possibly corresponds to TRBD1 (6 bases). Germline-derived CDR1 and CDR2 are MNHNS and SASEGT. This CDR3 has 14 amino acids. The V end lost 2 bases, the J end lost 3 bases, and 11 bases lay between the germline ends. The CDR3 sequence is CASSEYREFYEQYF. The CDR3 region has the DNA TGTGCCAGCAGTGAATACAGGGAATTCTACGAGCAGTACTTC.

The chain combines TRBV11-3 with TRBJ2-2, with 9 positions matching TRBD2. This CDR3 has 16 amino acids. Germline-derived CDR1 and CDR2 are SGHNT and YENEEA. Trimming removed 8 bases from V and 1 base from J; junction bases left unmatched: 8. CDR3 nucleotide sequence: TGTGCCAGCCCCCCCCCGACTAGCGGGAACACCGGGGAGCTGTTTTTT. The encoded protein is CASPPPTSGNTGELFF.

V gene TRBV29-1 combines with J gene TRBJ1-1; D not resolved. The CDR3 is 11 residues long. Germline CDR1 reads SQVTM; CDR2 reads ANQGSEA. V was pared by 7 bases and J by 2 bases, with 8 bases between. The chain's CDR3 is CSAHSNTEAFF. CDR3 sequence (DNA): TGCAGCGCTCACTCCAACACTGAAGCTTTCTTT.

The V and J genes are TRBV11-2 and TRBJ2-1; D might be TRBD2 (5 bases). Germline CDR1 reads SGHAT; CDR2 reads FQNNGV. Between the trimmed V and J ends, which lost 0 bases and 10 bases, there was a span of 10 bases. The CDR3 runs to 13 residues. CDR3 protein: CASSLDRGQEQFF. The DNA of the CDR3 is TGTGCCAGCAGCTTAGATAGAGGGCAGGAGCAGTTCTTC.

V usage is TRBV6-1 and J usage is TRBJ2-3; 8 bases agree with TRBD2. With V trimmed by 6 bases and J by 0 bases, 5 bases remained unmatched. Germline-derived CDR1 and CDR2 are MNHNS and SASEGT. The CDR3 extends over 15 amino acids. CDR3 amino acids: CASRDTSGSTDTQYF. The CDR3, as DNA: TGTGCCAGCAGGGATACTAGCGGTAGCACAGATACGCAGTATTTT.